This T cell receptor (beta chain) emerged from a study of blood T cell repertoires in COVID-19. Germline V gene lookup returns CDR1 MNHEY and CDR2 SMNVEV (reference sequence). This CDR3 contains 15 residues. V was pared by 5 bases and J by 8 bases, with 8 bases of the junction left unmatched. In the authors' workflow: Cell counts per sample came from amplifying reference gene primers. Sequencing used immunoSEQ multiplex PCR; TCRdb keeps in-frame clones, though not all of them. V, J and clone size derive from that table, while D and trimming were established from the DNA sequence. The table shows roughly 100,000 clones, with roughly nine tenths occurring only once.

The chain joins TRBV27 to TRBJ1-6; TRBD1 matches 8 bases. This TCR was recovered from a woman aged 80 or over with acute or convalescent COVID-19. Sequencing input: peripheral blood. CDR3 bases: TGTGCCAGCAGTAAAGGAGGACAGGGTTATTCACCCCTCCACTTT. It is translated as CASSKGGQGYSPLHF.